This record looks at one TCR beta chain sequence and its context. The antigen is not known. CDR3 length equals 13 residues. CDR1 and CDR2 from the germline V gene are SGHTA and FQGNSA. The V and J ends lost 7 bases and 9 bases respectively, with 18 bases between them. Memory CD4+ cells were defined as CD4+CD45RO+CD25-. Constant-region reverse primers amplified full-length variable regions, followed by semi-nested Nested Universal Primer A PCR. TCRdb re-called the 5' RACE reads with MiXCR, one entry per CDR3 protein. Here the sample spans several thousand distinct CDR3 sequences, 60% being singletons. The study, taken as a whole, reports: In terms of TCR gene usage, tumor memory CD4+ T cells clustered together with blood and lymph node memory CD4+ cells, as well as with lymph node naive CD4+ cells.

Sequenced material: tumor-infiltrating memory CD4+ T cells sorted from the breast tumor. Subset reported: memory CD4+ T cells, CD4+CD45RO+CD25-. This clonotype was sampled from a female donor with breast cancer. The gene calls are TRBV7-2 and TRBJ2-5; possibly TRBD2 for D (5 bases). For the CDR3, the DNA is TGTGCCAGCAACTTCGAGGGCCTTGGGGCCCAGTACTTC. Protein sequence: CASNFEGLGAQYF.